Each of the 14 T cell receptor beta chains below was sequenced from the same sample in a study of CD8 T cells in Susac syndrome. cDNA came from around 0.54 to 1 ug RNA primed by random hexamers. A single record per CDR3 protein comes from TCRdb applying MiXCR to the immunoSEQ multiplex PCR reads. Here the sample spans some 260,000 distinct CDR3 sequences, 80% to 95% being singletons. Material for sequencing was CD4+ T cells from PBMCs. The receptors originated from a human donor with multiple sclerosis.

The chain is built from TRBV5-4 and TRBJ1-2, with D unresolved. Germline loops: CDR1 SGHNT, CDR2 YYREEE (reference sequence). The CDR3 totals 14 residues. Between the trimmed V and J ends, which lost 4 bases and 1 base, there was a span of 11 bases. The CDR3 loop reads CASSRPGFNYGYTF. The CDR3 nucleotides are TGTGCCAGCAGCAGACCGGGCTTTAACTATGGCTACACCTTC.

The J gene is TRBJ2-3, the V gene TRBV6-5; D is undetermined. V was pared by 5 bases and J by 5 bases, with 14 bases between. In germline, CDR1 is MNHEY, CDR2 SVGAGI. The CDR3 length is 14 residues. CDR3 sequence (DNA): TGTGCCAGCAGTCACCGGACGCTAGGAGATACGCAGTATTTT. Its protein is CASSHRTLGDTQYF.

This chain connects TRBV28 to TRBJ1-5; unclear D gene. The CDR3 totals 16 residues. Trimming left V 1 base short and J 3 bases short, with 13 bases between. Looked up from germline, CDR1 is MDHEN and CDR2 is SYDVKM. This CDR3 reads CASSLLGRLVNQPQHF. The CDR3 nucleotides are TGTGCCAGCAGTTTATTAGGTAGGCTTGTCAATCAGCCCCAGCATTTT.

The rearrangement uses TRBV19 and TRBJ2-3; 8 nucleotides match TRBD1. Trimming took 4 bases from V and 3 from J; bases not matched to a gene: 9. CDR3 length: 16 residues. CDR1 and CDR2 (germline): LNHDA, SQIVND (reference sequence). DNA for the CDR3: TGTGCCAGTAGTACTCCCGCAGGGGGCATTACAGATACGCAGTATTTT. This encodes CASSTPAGGITDTQYF.

V and J are TRBV6-5 and TRBJ2-7; 9 bases match TRBD1. Germline V gene data show CDR1 as MNHEY and CDR2 as SVGAGI. The junction had 6 bases not matched to a gene; V was cut back by 7 bases and J by 2 bases. The CDR3 spans 14 residues. The CDR3 loop reads CASINRGRPYEQYF. CDR3 nucleotides: TGTGCCAGCATAAACAGGGGGCGTCCCTACGAGCAGTACTTC.

The chain couples TRBV28 to TRBJ1-2; D gene uncertain. The CDR3 has 14 residues. Trimming took 1 base from V and 6 from J, leaving 12 bases between them. Germline assignment: CDR1 MDHEN and CDR2 SYDVKM. The CDR3 loop is CASSLYGLTDGYTF. The DNA for the CDR3 is TGTGCCAGCAGTTTATATGGGCTGACGGATGGCTACACCTTC.

The chain has TRBV6-1 and TRBJ2-2; 7 bases agree with TRBD1. This CDR3 contains 16 residues. The ends lost 7 bases at V and 5 bases at J; junction bases unmatched: 13. CDR1 MNHNS and CDR2 SASEGT come from the germline V gene. The CDR3 DNA sequence: TGTGCCAGCACGACCCACAGGGGATTACGGACCGGGGAGCTGTTTTTT. Its protein product is CASTTHRGLRTGELFF.

This clonotype was detected only once. The chain joins TRBV27 to TRBJ1-5; D is ambiguous. The V end lost 7 bases, the J end lost 4 bases, and 5 bases lay between the germline ends. The CDR3 loop spans 11 amino acids. CDR1 and CDR2 (germline): MNHEY, SMNVEV (reference sequence). CDR3 sequence: CASTSNQPQHF. CDR3 DNA sequence: TGTGCCAGCACCTCTAATCAGCCCCAGCATTTT.

The gene calls are TRBV18 and TRBJ1-2; D is undetermined. The germline V gene encodes CDR1 KGHSH and CDR2 LQKENI. The V gene lost 5 bases and the J gene lost 8 bases, with 18 bases spanning the gap. The CDR3 spans 14 residues. CDR3 loop: CASSGRVGPYGYTF. As DNA, the CDR3 is TGTGCCAGCTCAGGAAGGGTAGGGCCGTACGGCTACACCTTC.

V and J are TRBV30 and TRBJ2-1; 10 positions match TRBD1. The germline gives CDR1 GTSNPN, CDR2 SVGIG (reference sequence). The CDR3 totals 17 residues. V was clipped by 3 bases and J by 7 bases; unmatched bases: 15. The CDR3 region is CAWRKLSRDRGGNEQFF. DNA for the CDR3: TGTGCCTGGAGGAAACTAAGCCGGGACAGGGGCGGGAATGAGCAGTTCTTC.

The J gene is TRBJ1-6, the V gene TRBV5-4; 9 positions match TRBD1. V was clipped by 4 bases and J by 1 base; unmatched bases: 6. CDR3 length equals 17 residues. Germline V gene data show CDR1 as SGHNT and CDR2 as YYREEE (reference sequence). The CDR3 nucleotides are TGTGCCAGCAGCCGGGGGACAGGGCTTTCCTATAATTCACCCCTCCACTTT. This sequence encodes CASSRGTGLSYNSPLHF.

This rearrangement joins TRBV6-2 or TRBV6-3 to TRBJ1-5; D is unresolved. CDR3 size: 14 residues. The germline V gene has CDR1 MNHEY and CDR2 SVGEGT. V was cut by 2 bases and J by 3 bases, with 8 bases left in between. The CDR3 DNA follows: TGTGCCAGCAGTTACGTAGGACCCAATCAGCCCCAGCATTTT. Its translation: CASSYVGPNQPQHF.

CDR3 amino acids: CSASSLTTDTQYF. The CDR3, as DNA: TGCAGTGCTAGTTCCCTAACGACAGATACGCAGTATTTT. The V and J genes are TRBV20-1 and TRBJ2-3; D gene ambiguous. Germline CDR1 is DFQATT and CDR2 is SNEGSKA (reference sequence). The CDR3 is 13 amino acids. V was clipped by 3 bases and J by 3 bases, with 10 bases between them.

The chain has TRBV5-1 and TRBJ2-3; tentatively, D is TRBD2 (5 bases). V was shortened by 4 bases and J by 2 bases, with 17 bases between the two germline ends. Germline CDR1 and CDR2: SGHRS and YFSETQ. The CDR3 extends over 16 amino acids. Written as DNA, the CDR3 is TGCGCCAGCAGCCCAGAGGGTAGAGGATACACAGATACGCAGTATTTT. Its protein is CASSPEGRGYTDTQYF.